What follows are 3 T cell receptor beta chains derived from one specimen sequenced in a study of blood T cell repertoires in COVID-19. Generated by immunoSEQ multiplex PCR, the TCRdb table keeps only in-frame clones and is missing some. Of about 290,000 clones in the sample, around four fifths were seen once. The sequenced sample consisted of peripheral blood. These receptors originate from a woman between 50 and 59 years old with active or convalescent COVID-19.

The table lists this clone with a few counts. The rearrangement uses TRBV27 and TRBJ1-1, with 8 bases aligning to TRBD1. This CDR3 has 15 amino acids. V trimming: 3 bases; J trimming: 3 bases; junction bases outside the gene matches: 6. CDR1 and CDR2 from the germline V gene are MNHEY and SMNVEV (reference sequence). The CDR3 DNA reads as TGTGCCAGCAGTTTGAGGACAGGGAGGGACACTGAAGCTTTCTTT. It yields the protein CASSLRTGRDTEAFF.

CDR3 amino acids: CASSSSGQSSGNTIYF. DNA of the CDR3: TGCGCCAGCAGCTCCTCGGGACAGAGTTCTGGAAACACCATATATTTT. The rearrangement uses TRBV5-1 and TRBJ1-3; 7 bases fit TRBD1. J gave up 1 base and V 3 bases, and 7 bases lay outside the gene matches. In germline, CDR1 is SGHRS, CDR2 YFSETQ. The CDR3 length is 16 residues.

The rearrangement joins TRBV6-5 to TRBJ1-2, with 7 bases identical to TRBD1. J gave up 7 bases and V 3 bases, and 8 bases lay outside the gene matches. The CDR3 is made up of 14 amino acids. Germline loops: CDR1 MNHEY, CDR2 SVGAGI. Here the CDR3 reads CASSYTGTATGYTF. Written as DNA, the CDR3 is TGTGCCAGCAGTTATACCGGGACAGCTACTGGCTACACCTTC.